This T cell receptor (beta chain) was sequenced for a study of regulatory T cells in long-lasting Graves disease. Combining iRepertoire HTBI primers with Arm-PCR of CDR3 regions, the authors built TCR beta libraries. From the multiplex PCR reads, TCRdb called clonotypes with MiXCR, one entry per CDR3 protein. Here the sample spans 350,000 to 550,000 distinct CDR3 sequences, 12% to 15% being singletons. The time point denotes: newly diagnosed GD, antithyroid drugs for less than 3 months. Making the TCR library involved RNA that had been extracted from PBMCs. The CDR3 loop spans 12 amino acids. V lost 6 bases to trimming and J lost 3 bases; unmatched junction nucleotides: 3. Germline values: CDR1 SQVTM, CDR2 ANQGSEA. The sample was also linked to a second study, of T cells in Graves' hyperthyroidism and ophthalmopathy. That paper states: Aged 18 to 65, the patients had hyperthyroidism that was newly diagnosed and had lasted under 2 months.

The V and J genes are TRBV29-1 and TRBJ2-7; the match to TRBD1 covers 9 bases. The specimen was peripheral blood mononuclear cells (PBMCs), collected at new diagnosis, from a patient treated with antithyroid drugs. The clonotype comes from a woman in her forties or fifties with Graves disease. CDR3 sequence: CSVRTGDYEQYF. The DNA for the CDR3 is TGCAGCGTCCGGACAGGGGACTACGAGCAGTACTTC.